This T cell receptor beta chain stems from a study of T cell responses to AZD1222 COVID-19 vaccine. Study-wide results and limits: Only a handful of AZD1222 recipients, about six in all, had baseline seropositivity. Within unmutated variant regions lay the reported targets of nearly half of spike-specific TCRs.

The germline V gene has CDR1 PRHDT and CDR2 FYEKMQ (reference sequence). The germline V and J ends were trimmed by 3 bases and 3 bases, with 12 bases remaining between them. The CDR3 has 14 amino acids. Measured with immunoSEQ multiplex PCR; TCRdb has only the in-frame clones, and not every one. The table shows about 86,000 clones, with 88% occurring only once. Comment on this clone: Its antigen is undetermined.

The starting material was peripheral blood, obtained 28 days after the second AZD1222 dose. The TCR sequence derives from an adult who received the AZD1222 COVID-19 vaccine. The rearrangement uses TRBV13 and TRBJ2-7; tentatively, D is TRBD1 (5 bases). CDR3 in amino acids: CASSFLQGHYEQYF. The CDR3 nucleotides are TGTGCCAGCAGCTTCTTGCAGGGTCACTACGAGCAGTACTTC.